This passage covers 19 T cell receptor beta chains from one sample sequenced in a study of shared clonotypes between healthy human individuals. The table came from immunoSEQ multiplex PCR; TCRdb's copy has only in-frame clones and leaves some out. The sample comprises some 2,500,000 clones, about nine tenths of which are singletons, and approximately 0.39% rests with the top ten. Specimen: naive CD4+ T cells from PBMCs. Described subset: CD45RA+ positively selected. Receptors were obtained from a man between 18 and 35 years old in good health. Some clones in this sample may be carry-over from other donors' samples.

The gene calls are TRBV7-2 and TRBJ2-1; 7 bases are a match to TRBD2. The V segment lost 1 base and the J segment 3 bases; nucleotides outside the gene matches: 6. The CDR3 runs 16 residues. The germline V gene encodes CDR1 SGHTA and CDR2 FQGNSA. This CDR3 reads CASSLGSGTRYNEQFF. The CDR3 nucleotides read TGTGCCAGCAGCTTAGGGAGCGGGACGCGCTACAATGAGCAGTTCTTC.

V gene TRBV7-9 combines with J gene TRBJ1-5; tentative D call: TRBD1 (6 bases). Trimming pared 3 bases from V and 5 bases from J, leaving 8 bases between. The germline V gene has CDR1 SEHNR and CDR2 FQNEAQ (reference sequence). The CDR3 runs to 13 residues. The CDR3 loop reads CASSLKGDQPQHF. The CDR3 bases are TGTGCCAGCAGCTTGAAGGGGGATCAGCCCCAGCATTTT.

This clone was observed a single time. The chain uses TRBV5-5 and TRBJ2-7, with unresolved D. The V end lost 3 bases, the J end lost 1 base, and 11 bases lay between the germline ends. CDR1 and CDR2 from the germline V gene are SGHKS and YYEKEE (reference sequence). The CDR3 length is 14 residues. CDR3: CASSSDIYSYEQYF. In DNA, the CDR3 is TGTGCCAGCAGCTCCGACATATATTCCTACGAGCAGTACTTC. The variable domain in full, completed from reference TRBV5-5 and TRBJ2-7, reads DAGVTQSPTHLIKTRGQQVTLRCSPISGHKSVSWYQQVLGQGPQFIFQYYEKEERGRGNFPDRFSARQFPNYSSELNVNALLLGDSALYLCASSSDIYSYEQYFGPGTRLTVT.

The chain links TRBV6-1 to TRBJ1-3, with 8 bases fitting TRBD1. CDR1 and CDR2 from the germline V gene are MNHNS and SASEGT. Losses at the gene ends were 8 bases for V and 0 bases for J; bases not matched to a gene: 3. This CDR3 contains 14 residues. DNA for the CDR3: TGTGCCAGCGGGACAGGTAGCTCTGGAAACACCATATATTTT. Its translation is CASGTGSSGNTIYF.

The CDR3 DNA sequence: TGTGCCAGCAGCTTAGACCCTAGCTCCAATGAGCAGTTCTTC. Translation: CASSLDPSSNEQFF. This chain uses TRBV7-8 with TRBJ2-1, with D possibly being TRBD2 (5 bases). The CDR3 is 14 amino acids. The V gene lost 1 base and the J gene lost 6 bases, with 10 bases spanning the gap. Germline CDR1 is SGHVS and CDR2 is FQNEAQ.

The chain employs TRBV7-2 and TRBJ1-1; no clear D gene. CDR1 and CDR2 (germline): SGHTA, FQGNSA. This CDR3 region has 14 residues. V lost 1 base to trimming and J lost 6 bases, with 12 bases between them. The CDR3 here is CASSLDRLRSEAFF. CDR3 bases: TGTGCCAGCAGCTTAGATCGGTTACGGTCTGAAGCTTTCTTT.

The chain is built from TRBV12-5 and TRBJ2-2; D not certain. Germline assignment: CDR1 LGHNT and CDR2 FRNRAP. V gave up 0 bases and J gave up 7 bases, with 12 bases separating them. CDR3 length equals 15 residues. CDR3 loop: CASGLVLIWGGELFF. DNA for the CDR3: TGTGCTAGTGGTTTGGTACTCATTTGGGGCGGGGAGCTGTTTTTT.

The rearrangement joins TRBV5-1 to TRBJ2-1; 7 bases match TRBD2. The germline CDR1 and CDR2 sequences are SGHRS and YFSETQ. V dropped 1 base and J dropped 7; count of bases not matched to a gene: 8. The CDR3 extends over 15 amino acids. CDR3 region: CASSLTGGLGNEQFF. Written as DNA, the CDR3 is TGCGCCAGCAGCTTGACGGGAGGATTGGGAAATGAGCAGTTCTTC.

The CDR3 sequence is CASVLLAGVDEQYF. The CDR3 DNA reads TGTGCCAGCGTCTTACTCGCGGGAGTGGACGAGCAGTACTTC. This rearrangement joins TRBV2 to TRBJ2-7; the match to TRBD2 covers 7 bases. CDR1 and CDR2 (germline): SNHLY, FYNNEI. CDR3 length: 14 amino acids. V shed 8 bases, J shed 5 bases, and the junction held 12 bases outside the gene matches. Full variable domain (outside the CDR3, taken from reference TRBV2 and TRBJ2-7): EPEVTQTPSHQVTQMGQEVILRCVPISNHLYFYWYRQILGQKVEFLVSFYNNEISEKSEIFDDQFSVERPDGSNFTLKIRSTKLEDSAMYFCASVLLAGVDEQYFGPGTRLTVT.

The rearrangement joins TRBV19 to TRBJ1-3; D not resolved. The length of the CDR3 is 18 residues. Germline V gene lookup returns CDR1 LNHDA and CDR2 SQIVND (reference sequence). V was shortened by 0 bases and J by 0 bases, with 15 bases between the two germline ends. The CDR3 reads CASSIELLGRSSGNTIYF. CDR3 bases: TGTGCCAGTAGTATAGAATTGTTAGGAAGGAGCTCTGGAAACACCATATATTTT.

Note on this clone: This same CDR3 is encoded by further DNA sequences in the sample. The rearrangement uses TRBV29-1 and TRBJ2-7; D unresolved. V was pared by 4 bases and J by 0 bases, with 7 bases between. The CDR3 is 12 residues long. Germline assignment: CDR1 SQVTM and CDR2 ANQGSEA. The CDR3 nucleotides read TGCAGCGTTGTAGGGAACTCCTACGAGCAGTACTTC. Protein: CSVVGNSYEQYF.

In nucleotides, the CDR3 is TGTGCCAGCAGCCCGGGACAGGTTTACAATGAGCAGTTCTTC. Amino acid sequence: CASSPGQVYNEQFF. V usage is TRBV11-2 and J usage is TRBJ2-1; 8 positions agree with TRBD1. Germline CDR1 and CDR2: SGHAT and FQNNGV. Germline trimming cut 5 bases from V and 4 bases from J; bases unmatched to any gene: 4. The length of the CDR3 is 14 residues.

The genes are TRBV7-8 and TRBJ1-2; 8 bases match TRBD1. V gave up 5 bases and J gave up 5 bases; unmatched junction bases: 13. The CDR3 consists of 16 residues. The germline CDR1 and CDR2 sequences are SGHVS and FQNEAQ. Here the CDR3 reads CASSRDRGALNYGYTF. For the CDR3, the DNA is TGTGCCAGCAGCCGAGACAGGGGCGCCCTTAATTATGGCTACACCTTC.

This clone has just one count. For the CDR3, the DNA is TGTGCCAGCAGTACAACGGGACAGCTGTACCAAGAGACCCAGTACTTC. It specifies CASSTTGQLYQETQYF. The chain carries TRBV27 and TRBJ2-5; 7 bases are shared with TRBD1. Per the germline V gene, CDR1 is MNHEY and CDR2 is SMNVEV (reference sequence). V lost 5 bases, J lost 0 bases, and 9 bases stayed unmatched. This CDR3 has 16 residues.

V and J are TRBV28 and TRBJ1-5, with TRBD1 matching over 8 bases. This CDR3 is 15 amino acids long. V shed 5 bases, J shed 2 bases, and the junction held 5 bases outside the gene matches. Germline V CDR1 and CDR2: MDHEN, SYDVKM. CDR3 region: CASSRGQGGNQPQHF. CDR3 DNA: TGTGCCAGCAGTCGAGGACAGGGAGGCAATCAGCCCCAGCATTTT.

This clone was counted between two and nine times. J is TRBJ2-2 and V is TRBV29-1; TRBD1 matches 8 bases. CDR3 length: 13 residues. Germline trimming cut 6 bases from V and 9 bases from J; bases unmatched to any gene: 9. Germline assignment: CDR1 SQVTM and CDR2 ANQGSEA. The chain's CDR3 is CSVWTGSERELFF. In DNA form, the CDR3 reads TGCAGCGTGTGGACAGGGAGCGAGAGGGAGCTGTTTTTT.

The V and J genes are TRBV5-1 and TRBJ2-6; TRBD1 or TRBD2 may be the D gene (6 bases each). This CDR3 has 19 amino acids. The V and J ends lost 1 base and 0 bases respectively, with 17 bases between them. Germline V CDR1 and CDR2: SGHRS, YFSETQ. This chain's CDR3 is CASSLNRGTQISGANVLTF. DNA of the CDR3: TGCGCCAGCAGCTTGAATCGCGGGACACAGATCTCTGGGGCCAACGTCCTGACTTTC. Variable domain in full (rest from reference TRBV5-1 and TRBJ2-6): KAGVTQTPRYLIKTRGQQVTLSCSPISGHRSVSWYQQTPGQGLQFLFEYFSETQRNKGNFPGRFSGRQFSNSRSEMNVSTLELGDSALYLCASSLNRGTQISGANVLTFGAGSRLTVL.

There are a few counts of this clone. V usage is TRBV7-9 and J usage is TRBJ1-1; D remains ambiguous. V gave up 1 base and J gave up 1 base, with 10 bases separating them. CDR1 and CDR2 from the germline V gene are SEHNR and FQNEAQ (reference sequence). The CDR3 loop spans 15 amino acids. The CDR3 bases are TGTGCCAGCAGCTTAGAGGAAACGGGGAACACTGAAGCTTTCTTT. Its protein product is CASSLEETGNTEAFF.

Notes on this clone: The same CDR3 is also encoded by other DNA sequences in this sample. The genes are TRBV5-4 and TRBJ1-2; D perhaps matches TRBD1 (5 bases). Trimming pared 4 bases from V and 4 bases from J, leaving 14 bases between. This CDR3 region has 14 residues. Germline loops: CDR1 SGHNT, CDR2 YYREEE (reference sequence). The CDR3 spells CASSPDRGAYGYTF. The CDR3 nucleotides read TGTGCCAGCAGCCCCGACCGGGGCGCCTATGGCTACACCTTC.